This T cell receptor beta chain came from a study of blood T cells in healthy people across ages. Study-wide results and limits: Roughly linear declines in TCR beta diversity per million T cells occurred with age.

For this clonotype: Antigen unknown.

The donors, healthy Caucasians from Russia, were aged roughly 6 to 90. The authors drew around 11 milliliters of peripheral blood from each donor. The V and J ends lost 4 bases and 4 bases respectively, with 16 bases between them. The germline V gene encodes CDR1 SGDLS and CDR2 YYNGEE. The CDR3 runs to 15 residues. The second PCR ran roughly 6 to 11 cycles with a sample-barcoded 5' primer and J-beta primers. TCRdb reprocessed the 5' RACE reads with MiXCR, giving one entry per CDR3 protein. The sample holds hundreds of thousands of distinct CDR3 sequences, roughly 56% seen once. The rearrangement links TRBV9 to TRBJ2-3; D ambiguous. This sequence was found in a man in his forties or fifties in good health. Source material: blood. CDR3 in amino acids: CASSLRRAKPDTQYF. DNA of the CDR3: TGTGCCAGCAGCCTACGTAGGGCAAAACCAGATACGCAGTATTTT.